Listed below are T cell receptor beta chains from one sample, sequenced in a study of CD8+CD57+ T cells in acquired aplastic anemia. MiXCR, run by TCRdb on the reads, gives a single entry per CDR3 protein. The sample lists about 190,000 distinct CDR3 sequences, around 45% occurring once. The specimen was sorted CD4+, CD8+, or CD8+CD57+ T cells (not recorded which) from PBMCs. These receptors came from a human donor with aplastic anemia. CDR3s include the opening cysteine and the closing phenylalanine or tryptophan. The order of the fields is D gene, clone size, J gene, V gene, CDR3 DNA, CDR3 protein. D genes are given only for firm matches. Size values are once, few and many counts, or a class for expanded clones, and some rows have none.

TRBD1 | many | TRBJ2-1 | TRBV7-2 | TGTGCCAGCAGCTTATCGCCTACCCTAGGACAGGATGAGCAGTTCTTC | CASSLSPTLGQDEQFF
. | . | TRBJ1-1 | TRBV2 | TGTGCCAACAGTGAAGTAGAGTGCAGGGCTTTCTTT | CANSEVECRAFF
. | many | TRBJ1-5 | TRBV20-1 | TGCAGTGCTAGAATGGGGGCTCAGCCCCAGCATTTT | CSARMGAQPQHF
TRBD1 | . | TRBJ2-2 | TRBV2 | TGTGCCAGCAGTACAGGGGGGCACACCGGGGAGCTGTTTTTT | CASSTGGHTGELFF
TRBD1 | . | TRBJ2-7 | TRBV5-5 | TGTGCCAGCACAGGGGGACAGGCCTACGAGCAGTACTTC | CASTGGQAYEQYF
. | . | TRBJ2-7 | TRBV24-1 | TGTGCCACCAGTGATCCCGACAGAGGGGTCTACGAGCAGTACTTC | CATSDPDRGVYEQYF
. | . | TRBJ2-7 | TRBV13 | TGTGCCAGCAGTGGGACGGGGACGGGATACGAGCAGTACTTC | CASSGTGTGYEQYF
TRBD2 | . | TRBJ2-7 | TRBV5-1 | TGCGCCAGCAGCGGGACTAGCGGGAGTAGTCAGTACTTC | CASSGTSGSSQYF
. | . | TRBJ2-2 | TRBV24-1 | TGTGCCACCAGTGATTGGAACACCGGGGAGCTGTTTTTT | CATSDWNTGELFF
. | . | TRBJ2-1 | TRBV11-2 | TGTGCCAGCGGCCCCGGCAGGAGCTCCTACAATGAGCAGTTCTTC | CASGPGRSSYNEQFF
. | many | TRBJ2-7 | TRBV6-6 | TGTGCCAGCAGTTCCCCGGGGGACGAGCAGTACTTC | CASSSPGDEQYF
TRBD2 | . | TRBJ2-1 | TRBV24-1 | TGTGCCACCAGTGATCCATGGACTAGCGGGAACTCCTACAATGAGCAGTTCTTC | CATSDPWTSGNSYNEQFF
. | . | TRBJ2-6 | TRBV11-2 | TGTGCCAGCAGCTTTAACAGGGTGGACTCTGGGGCCAACGTCCTGACTTTC | CASSFNRVDSGANVLTF
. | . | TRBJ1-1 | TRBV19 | TGTGCCAGTAGTACCACTACTATGAACACTGAAGCTTTCTTT | CASSTTTMNTEAFF
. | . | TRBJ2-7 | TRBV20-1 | TGCAGTGCCACGGGAGGGGGCTGGTCCTACGAGCAGTACTTC | CSATGGGWSYEQYF
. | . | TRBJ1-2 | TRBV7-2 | TGCGCCAGCAGCCACACACAGGGACTGAGCGACTATGGCTACACCTTC | CASSHTQGLSDYGYTF
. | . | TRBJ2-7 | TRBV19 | TGTGCCAGTAGTGGGAACATAGGAGCCTACGAGCAGTACTTC | CASSGNIGAYEQYF
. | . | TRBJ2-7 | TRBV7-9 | TGTGCCAGCAGCGGTCAGCACTACGAGCAGTACTTC | CASSGQHYEQYF
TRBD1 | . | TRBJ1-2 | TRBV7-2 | TGTGCCAGCAGCAAGACAGGGGGGGACTTC | CASSKTGGDF
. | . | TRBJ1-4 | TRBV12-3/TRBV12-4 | TGTGCCAGCACCTCGACGAGGACTGGGAGGGGAAAACTGTTTTTT | CASTSTRTGRGKLFF
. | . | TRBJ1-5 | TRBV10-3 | TGTGCCATCAGTGAGACTCCTCGAGGCCCCGAGCATTTT | CAISETPRGPEHF
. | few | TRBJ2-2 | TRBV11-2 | TGTGCCAGCAGCTCTTTGTTAAGCGGTACCGGGGAGCTGTTTTTT | CASSSLLSGTGELFF
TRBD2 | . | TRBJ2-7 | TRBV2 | TGTGCCAGCAGGGGCGAAGCGGGAGGCAACCCCTACGAGCAGTACTTC | CASRGEAGGNPYEQYF
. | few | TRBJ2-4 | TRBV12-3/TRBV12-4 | TGTGCCAGCAGTTTAGAGGAGGGGTGGGACAGTGGAAACATTCAGTACTTC | CASSLEEGWDSGNIQYF
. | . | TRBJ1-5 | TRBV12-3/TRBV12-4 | TGTGCCAGCAGCGGACAGATGATCAATCAGCCCCAGCATTTT | CASSGQMINQPQHF
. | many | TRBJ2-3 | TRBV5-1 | TGCGCCAGCAGCCGTGGGGCGGGACCGACAACAGATACGCAGTATTTT | CASSRGAGPTTDTQYF
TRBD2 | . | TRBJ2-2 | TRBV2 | TGTGCCAGCAAGGAGGCTAGCGGGAACACCGGGGAGCTGTTTTTT | CASKEASGNTGELFF
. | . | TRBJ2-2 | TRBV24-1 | TGTGCCACCAGTGACCCCAATGGGACGGCAAACACCGGGGAGCTGTTTTTT | CATSDPNGTANTGELFF
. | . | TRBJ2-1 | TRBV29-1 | TGCAGCAGCAGTCAATCGGGACGAAGCTACAATGAGCAGTTCTTC | CSSSQSGRSYNEQFF
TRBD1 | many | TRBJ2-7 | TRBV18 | TGTGCCAGCTCACGGGACAGGAGCTCCTACGAGCAGTACTTC | CASSRDRSSYEQYF
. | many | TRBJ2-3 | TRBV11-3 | TGTGCCAGCAGCAAGGGGAACGGGGCTAGCACAGATACGCAGTATTTT | CASSKGNGASTDTQYF
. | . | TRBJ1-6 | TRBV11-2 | TGTGCCAGCAGCTTCACTTTGGGGGGAGCTAATTCACCCCTCCACTTT | CASSFTLGGANSPLHF
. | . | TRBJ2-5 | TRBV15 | TGTGCCACCAGCAGACGAGGATTTGAGACCCAGTACTTC | CATSRRGFETQYF
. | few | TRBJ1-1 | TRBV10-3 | TGTGCCAGCAGTTATTACAAGATGGGGGAAACTGAAGCTTTCTTT | CASSYYKMGETEAFF
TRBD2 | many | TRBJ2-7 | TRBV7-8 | TGTGCCAGCAGCTTAGACCTAGCGGGAGCATACGAGCAGTACTTC | CASSLDLAGAYEQYF
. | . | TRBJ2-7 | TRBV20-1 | TGCAGTGCAAAAATGGACCTCCTCTCCTACGAGCAGTACTTC | CSAKMDLLSYEQYF
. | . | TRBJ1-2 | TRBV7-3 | TGTGCCAGCAGCGCACAGGGTTATGGCTACACCTTC | CASSAQGYGYTF
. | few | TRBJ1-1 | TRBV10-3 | TGTGCCAGCAGTGACGAAGGGGAGAGCACTGAAGCTTTCTTT | CASSDEGESTEAFF
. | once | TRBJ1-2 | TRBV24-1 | TGTGCCACCAGTGACACTAGAACGGACGGTGTATATGGCTACACCTTC | CATSDTRTDGVYGYTF
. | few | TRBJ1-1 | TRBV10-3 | TGTGCCATCAGTGAGTCGAAGGGGAACACTGAAGCTTTCTTT | CAISESKGNTEAFF
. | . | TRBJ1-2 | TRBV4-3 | TGCGCCAGCAGCCAAGATCACCGGAGGGGATCCTATGGCTACACCTTC | CASSQDHRRGSYGYTF
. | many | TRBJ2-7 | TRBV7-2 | TGTGCCAGCAGCTTAGCGGGGGACGGTAGCGCCTACGAGCAGTACTTC | CASSLAGDGSAYEQYF
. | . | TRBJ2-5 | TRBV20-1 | TGCAGTGCTAGAGCCCCGGGGTACCAAGAGACCCAGTACTTC | CSARAPGYQETQYF
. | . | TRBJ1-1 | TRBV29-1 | TGCAGCGTTGAAGTGTCTTCGGGCGCTTTCTTT | CSVEVSSGAFF
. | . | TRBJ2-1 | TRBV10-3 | TGTGCCATCAGTGAAGGGGGGACCGATTACAATGAGCAGTTCTTC | CAISEGGTDYNEQFF
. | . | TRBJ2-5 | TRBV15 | TGTGCCACCAGCAGAGATTTGGACAGCTTAATGGAGACCCAGTACTTC | CATSRDLDSLMETQYF